This record looks at one TCR beta chain sequence and its context. Its target is unknown. This sample was taken from a study of identifying expanded T cells in peripheral blood. V lost 11 bases to trimming and J lost 2 bases; unmatched junction nucleotides: 11. Germline CDR1 reads SEHNR; CDR2 reads FQNEAQ (reference sequence). This CDR3 is built from 14 residues. Study results and limitations: Across healthy donors, higher total template counts meant significantly greater approximately two-week count variance. Over about two and four weeks, about 15 and 18 clones changed, versus around 1.2 between replicates.

TCRdb keeps only in-frame clones here, not all; method: immunoSEQ multiplex PCR. The sample holds 100,000 or so clones, about 83% seen once. No infections or other immune events were documented during collection. The chain carries TRBV7-9 and TRBJ2-5; the match to TRBD1 covers 7 bases. The receptor comes from a person aged 18 to 75 in good health. Sequenced material: blood. The CDR3 nucleotides read TGTGCCGGGGAAACAGGGGTGACACAAGAGACCCAGTACTTC. Amino acids: CAGETGVTQETQYF.